A selection of T cell receptor beta chains follows, all from one sample in a study of blood T cell repertoires in COVID-19. Sequencing was performed with immunoSEQ multiplex PCR; in TCRdb, only in-frame clones are kept and a portion is missing. The sample shows fewer than 350,000 clones, roughly 86% of them seen only once. The specimen was peripheral blood. Receptor source: a man aged 40-55 years with active or convalescent COVID-19. CDR3s include the opening cysteine and the closing phenylalanine or tryptophan. Only some rows state a clone size, as once, few, many or a class for expanded clones.

cdr3_aa	clone_size	v_call	j_call
CASRGMAGGNEQFF	-	TRBV2	TRBJ2-1
CASSLDRRPYEQYF	few	TRBV6-5	TRBJ2-7
CASSLLGGSSYEQYF	-	TRBV7-3	TRBJ2-7
CASSLRDSNYGYTF	-	TRBV3-1/TRBV3-2	TRBJ1-2
CASSVQGGPQHF	-	TRBV27	TRBJ1-5
CASSQDLLVVGTGELFF	-	TRBV14	TRBJ2-2
CASSYGGAAFF	once	TRBV12-3/TRBV12-4	TRBJ1-1
CASSPRGGSGYSNQPQHF	-	TRBV18	TRBJ1-5
CAIGTRGGEQYF	-	TRBV19	TRBJ2-7
CASTPGPSYEQYF	few	TRBV7-9	TRBJ2-7
CASSEAAEGYEQYF	-	TRBV6-1	TRBJ2-7
CAIRGTGGRDEQFF	-	TRBV10-3	TRBJ2-1
CASSYSPLGRETQYF	-	TRBV6-5	TRBJ2-5
CATSDPFQGEYGYTF	-	TRBV24-1	TRBJ1-2
CASSGASGGATGELFF	-	TRBV2	TRBJ2-2
CASSEQGRGYTF	-	TRBV6-1	TRBJ1-2
CASSQEGVGVETQYF	-	TRBV3-1/TRBV3-2	TRBJ2-5
CASSQAKAYGYTF	-	TRBV6-6	TRBJ1-2
CASSLYDWASGAGSEQFF	-	TRBV18	TRBJ2-1
CASSVLSTGSTEAFF	-	TRBV9	TRBJ1-1
CASSPPPGQGKEEKLFF	-	TRBV28	TRBJ1-4
CASSPGAGGVSTDTQYF	-	TRBV4-2	TRBJ2-3
CASQGTSGGAYNEQFF	-	TRBV19	TRBJ2-1
CASRQGGNSPLHF	-	TRBV19	TRBJ1-6
CATGRGPSMDF	few	TRBV25-1	TRBJ2-5
CASRGTREEQYF	once	TRBV6-5	TRBJ2-7
CASACSGRPPAKNIQYF	few	TRBV7-6	TRBJ2-4
CASSLVSGSRNEQFF	-	TRBV7-3	TRBJ2-1
CASTSGGISSSYNEQFF	-	TRBV7-2	TRBJ2-1
CASSPRTVDNNEKLFF	-	TRBV18	TRBJ1-4
CASSRDRGTEAFF	few	TRBV19	TRBJ1-1
CARSQGKQETQYF	-	TRBV28	TRBJ2-5
CASSYIRAGRNYGYTF	-	TRBV6-5	TRBJ1-2
CASSPGTVPYGYTF	-	TRBV13	TRBJ1-2
CASLRMGQVNEQFF	-	TRBV5-4	TRBJ2-1
CASSFSGEGSYEQYF	-	TRBV28	TRBJ2-7
CASEDTQETQYF	-	TRBV6-5	TRBJ2-5
CASSSGVRLAGYNEQFF	-	TRBV27	TRBJ2-1
CASSIGRASNEQFF	-	TRBV6-5	TRBJ2-1
CAISPRDLNYNEQFF	-	TRBV5-4	TRBJ2-1
CASSGTGQNTGELFF	-	TRBV18	TRBJ2-2
CASSLVIGAQETQYF	-	TRBV7-6	TRBJ2-5
CASSIISGTADTQYF	few	TRBV19	TRBJ2-3
CASSQSAGRAYNEQFF	-	TRBV27	TRBJ2-1
CAWSVHSGYGYTF	-	TRBV30	TRBJ1-2
CASSLSGSFPYEQYF	-	TRBV4-1	TRBJ2-7
CASRRQGGRTGELFF	-	TRBV28	TRBJ2-2